Below, 22 T cell receptor beta chains from the same sample are listed, as sequenced in a study of response to subunit inactivated influenza vaccine (dated by TCRdb to about 2018). Library prep was done by RT-PCR. This sample was sequenced with an Illumina HiSeq 2500. TCRdb redid the processing of the public reads, applying fastp at Q25 and MiXCR, and retained in-frame beta chains. Each record represents a unique CDR3 protein, reported with the most common genes and DNA among its rows. The sample table contains about 530,000 distinct CDR3 sequences; only one count was recorded for roughly 10% of them. In total, the top ten clones hold about 9.4% of the sample. This sample comprised PBMCs from blood, obtained on the day of vaccination. Receptors originate from a man aged 45-65 years who received an inactivated influenza vaccine. Donor details come from another sample of the same person, matched by shared clones.

CDR3 nucleotide sequence: TGTGCCAGCAGGAGGTTGGAGAATTCACCCCTCCACTTT. Residues: CASRRLENSPLHF. The gene calls are TRBV2 and TRBJ1-6; D uncertain. Trimming removed 6 bases at V and 7 bases at J, with 10 bases between. The CDR3 covers 13 residues. Germline loops: CDR1 SNHLY, CDR2 FYNNEI.

This clonotype was observed a few times. This chain connects TRBV3-1 to TRBJ2-5; possibly TRBD2 for D (5 bases). The V and J ends lost 0 bases and 3 bases respectively, with 8 bases between them. Per the germline V gene, CDR1 is LGHDT and CDR2 is YNNKEL (reference sequence). This CDR3 comprises 14 residues. CDR3 bases: TGTGCCAGCAGCCAAGATTGGAGGAAAGAGACCCAGTACTTC. Amino acid sequence: CASSQDWRKETQYF.

The J gene is TRBJ2-1, the V gene TRBV4-3, with D unclear. This CDR3 comprises 16 residues. V lost 1 base to trimming and J lost 0 bases, with 10 bases between them. Germline CDR1 LGHNA, CDR2 YSLEER. The CDR3 bases are TGCGCCAGCAGCCAAGCGTTGGCAGGCTCCTACAATGAGCAGTTCTTC. It translates to CASSQALAGSYNEQFF.

This clonotype was counted a few times. The V call is TRBV28, the J call TRBJ1-5, with D uncertain. Deletions cut 6 bases from V and 1 base from J, with 22 bases between. This CDR3 has 18 amino acids. The germline gives CDR1 MDHEN, CDR2 SYDVKM. The CDR3 DNA sequence: TGTGCCAGCAGCTCTGTTCTAGGACGGTCTGTCAGCAATCAGCCCCAGCATTTT. Its translation is CASSSVLGRSVSNQPQHF.

The chain carries TRBV7-9 and TRBJ2-1; the match to TRBD1 covers 11 bases. V shed 4 bases, J shed 5 bases, and the junction held 7 bases outside the gene matches. The germline V gene encodes CDR1 SEHNR and CDR2 FQNEAQ (reference sequence). The CDR3 sequence is 16 residues long. In DNA, the CDR3 is TGTGCCAGCAGCTCCCGGGACAGGGGGTTTGACAATGAGCAGTTCTTC. This translates into CASSSRDRGFDNEQFF.

This clonotype was counted at least ten times. The V and J genes are TRBV5-1 and TRBJ2-1; 7 nucleotides line up with TRBD2. Trimming removed 5 bases from V and 0 bases from J; junction bases left unmatched: 17. Germline CDR1 SGHRS, CDR2 YFSETQ. CDR3 length: 19 amino acids. The CDR3 sequence is CASSFDRLAALSSYNEQFF. The CDR3 DNA reads TGCGCCAGCAGTTTCGATCGGCTAGCGGCCTTGAGCTCCTACAATGAGCAGTTCTTC.

This clonotype has more than one count but fewer than ten. This chain uses TRBV5-5 with TRBJ2-7, with D perhaps TRBD1 (6 bases). Germline assignment: CDR1 SGHKS and CDR2 YYEKEE (reference sequence). Trimming left V 6 bases short and J 0 bases short, with 16 bases between. The CDR3 extends over 15 amino acids. The CDR3 DNA reads TGTGCCAGCACCTCCGGGGAAGGGGGCTCCTACGAGCAGTACTTC. This translates into CASTSGEGGSYEQYF. Together with reference TRBV5-5 and TRBJ2-7, the CDR3 gives the full variable domain: DAGVTQSPTHLIKTRGQQVTLRCSPISGHKSVSWYQQVLGQGPQFIFQYYEKEERGRGNFPDRFSARQFPNYSSELNVNALLLGDSALYLCASTSGEGGSYEQYFGPGTRLTVT.

This clonotype was seen just once. The V gene is TRBV3-1, the J gene TRBJ2-2; 15 bases map to TRBD2. CDR3 length: 21 amino acids. The J segment lost 4 bases and the V segment lost 0 bases, leaving 12 bases of the junction unmatched. Germline lookup yields CDR1 LGHDT and CDR2 YNNKEL (reference sequence). CDR3 amino acids: CASSQDFWRTSGGEVTGELFF. For the CDR3, the DNA is TGTGCCAGCAGCCAAGATTTCTGGAGGACTAGCGGGGGGGAAGTCACCGGGGAGCTGTTTTTT.

V and J are TRBV6-5 and TRBJ2-6; 7 bases fit TRBD2. Germline CDR1 and CDR2: MNHEY and SVGAGI. V shed 4 bases and J 3 bases; nucleotides not matched to a gene: 9. This CDR3 has 17 amino acids. The CDR3 spells CASSSGGGVLGANVLTF. The CDR3 nucleotides are TGTGCCAGCAGTTCGGGGGGAGGGGTTCTTGGGGCCAACGTCCTGACTTTC.

This clonotype was counted between two and nine times. CDR3 protein: CASSARAGGGAYNEQFF. The CDR3 DNA reads TGCGCCAGCAGCGCGAGGGCCGGCGGGGGGGCATACAATGAGCAGTTCTTC. V is TRBV4-1 and J is TRBJ2-1, with TRBD2 matching 9 bases. Germline V gene sequence: CDR1 MGHRA, CDR2 YSYEKL. The CDR3 consists of 17 residues. With 5 bases clipped from V and 4 bases from J, the junction kept 12 bases outside the gene matches.

This clonotype was counted many times. The V call is TRBV7-2, the J call TRBJ2-1, with a possible D match to TRBD2 (6 bases). V lost 1 base and J lost 4, with 11 bases in between. Germline CDR1 SGHTA, CDR2 FQGNSA. The CDR3 extends over 15 amino acids. The CDR3 spells CASSLGGTSYNEQFF. For the CDR3, the DNA is TGTGCCAGCAGCTTAGGGGGGACTTCGTACAATGAGCAGTTCTTC.

V is TRBV6-2 or TRBV6-3 and J is TRBJ2-2, with D perhaps TRBD1 or TRBD2 (6 bases each). CDR3 size: 14 residues. V lost 8 bases and J lost 4, with 14 bases in between. Looked up from germline, CDR1 is MNHEY and CDR2 is SVGEGT. The CDR3 DNA sequence: TGTGCCAGCGGAGTGGGGGGCGGCACCGGGGAGCTGTTTTTT. This codes for CASGVGGGTGELFF.

The CDR3 spells CASSFSGTFATNEKLFF. CDR3 coding DNA: TGTGCCAGCAGCTTTTCCGGGACATTCGCAACTAATGAAAAACTGTTTTTT. The genes are TRBV7-9 and TRBJ1-4; tentative D call: TRBD1 (6 bases). V was trimmed by 3 bases and J by 0 bases, leaving 14 bases between them. This CDR3 has 17 amino acids. Germline V CDR1 and CDR2: SEHNR, FQNEAQ (reference sequence).

This chain links TRBV6-1 with TRBJ1-5, with D unclear. Trimming removed 5 bases at V and 1 base at J, with 6 bases between. From germline, CDR1 is MNHNS and CDR2 SASEGT. The CDR3 spans 13 residues. Here the CDR3 DNA reads TGTGCCAGCAGTATAGTCAGCAATCAGCCCCAGCATTTT. Translating gives CASSIVSNQPQHF.

The chain links TRBV7-2 to TRBJ1-2; 10 bases fit TRBD1. Trimming took 5 bases from V and 6 from J; bases not matched to a gene: 12. This CDR3 comprises 16 residues. Germline V gene lookup returns CDR1 SGHTA and CDR2 FQGNSA. CDR3 nucleotide sequence: TGTGCCAGCAGCCTCGAACCTGGACAGGGGGGCGATGGCTACACCTTC. It codes for CASSLEPGQGGDGYTF.

This clonotype was counted only a few times. J is TRBJ2-3 and V is TRBV5-1, with 12 bases that match TRBD1. The J segment lost 3 bases and the V segment lost 3 bases, leaving 2 bases of the junction unmatched. Germline V gene lookup returns CDR1 SGHRS and CDR2 YFSETQ. This CDR3 region has 15 residues. CDR3 amino acids: CASSWDRGRTDTQYF. CDR3 DNA: TGCGCCAGCAGCTGGGACAGGGGGCGAACAGATACGCAGTATTTT.

The sample holds many counts of this clonotype. The rearrangement uses TRBV5-6 and TRBJ2-3; 8 bases map to TRBD2. The CDR3 contains 18 residues. The germline V gene encodes CDR1 SGHDT and CDR2 YYEEEE. V lost 4 bases and J lost 4; bases outside the gene matches: 17. CDR3 sequence: CASSGGQSGRGGPDTQYF. The DNA for the CDR3 is TGTGCCAGCAGCGGAGGACAGTCGGGTCGGGGGGGCCCAGATACGCAGTATTTT.

This clonotype has a handful of counts. V usage is TRBV6-5 and J usage is TRBJ2-5, with D perhaps given as TRBD1 or TRBD2 (5 bases each). V was shortened by 2 bases and J by 1 base, with 14 bases between the two germline ends. The V gene's germline CDR1 is MNHEY and CDR2 SVGAGI. The CDR3 contains 16 residues. In DNA, the CDR3 is TGTGCCAGCAGTTACGGGACCCTGGTGGTCCAAGAGACCCAGTACTTC. Its translation is CASSYGTLVVQETQYF.

This clonotype was seen many times. This chain connects TRBV7-2 to TRBJ2-3; 10 bases map to TRBD2. The length of the CDR3 is 15 residues. The germline CDR1 and CDR2 sequences are SGHTA and FQGNSA. Germline trimming cut 1 base from V and 6 bases from J; bases unmatched to any gene: 4. The CDR3 DNA is TGTGCCAGCAGCTTAGTTGTGACTAGCGGGGATACGCAGTATTTT. Its protein product is CASSLVVTSGDTQYF. Using reference TRBV7-2 and TRBJ2-3 for the parts outside the CDR3, the full variable domain is GAGVSQSPSNKVTEKGKDVELRCDPISGHTALYWYRQSLGQGLEFLIYFQGNSAPDKSGLPSDRFSAERTGGSVSTLTIQRTQQEDSAVYLCASSLVVTSGDTQYFGPGTRLTVL.

This clonotype was counted a few times. V usage is TRBV20-1 and J usage is TRBJ1-4, with D possibly TRBD1 on 5 matching bases. The CDR3 contains 14 residues. Germline lookup yields CDR1 DFQATT and CDR2 SNEGSKA (reference sequence). The ends were cut back, 3 bases at V and 3 bases at J, with 11 bases in the middle. In DNA form, the CDR3 reads TGCAGTGCTAGCCCGGCAGGGTCTAATGAAAAACTGTTTTTT. Its translation: CSASPAGSNEKLFF.

This clonotype came up many times. The chain couples TRBV10-3 to TRBJ2-6; no clear D. CDR3 size: 11 residues. Looked up from germline, CDR1 is ENHRY and CDR2 is SYGVKD. V was pared by 11 bases and J by 0 bases, with 2 bases between. The CDR3 region has the DNA TGTGCCGCCTCTGGGGCCAACGTCCTGACTTTC. It yields the protein CAASGANVLTF.

The DNA of the CDR3 is TGTGCCAGCAGCTTTCGGGGTGAGAGGGTCTTAGATACGCAGTATTTT. Its protein product is CASSFRGERVLDTQYF. V is TRBV7-9 and J is TRBJ2-3, with a possible D match to TRBD2 (5 bases). V lost 3 bases and J 5 bases, leaving 18 bases between the germline ends. There are 16 residues in the CDR3. CDR1 SEHNR and CDR2 FQNEAQ come from the germline V gene (reference sequence). The whole variable domain, remainder taken from reference TRBV7-9 and TRBJ2-3, is DTGVSQNPRHKITKRGQNVTFRCDPISEHNRLYWYRQTLGQGPEFLTYFQNEAQLEKSRLLSDRFSAERPKGSFSTLEIQRTEQGDSAMYLCASSFRGERVLDTQYFGPGTRLTVL.